One sample yielded the 10 T cell receptor beta chains listed below, sequenced in a study of T cell responses to AZD1222 COVID-19 vaccine. Sequencing was performed with immunoSEQ multiplex PCR; in TCRdb, only in-frame clones are kept and a portion is missing. The sample has 150,000 to 160,000 clones, less than 90% seen once. Specimen: peripheral blood, collected on day 0 of AZD1222 vaccination. The receptors here all came from an adult in good health.

The genes are TRBV6-5 and TRBJ2-7, with D unresolved. The CDR3 covers 12 residues. V was trimmed by 0 bases and J by 6 bases, leaving 6 bases between them. The V gene's germline CDR1 is MNHEY and CDR2 SVGAGI. This CDR3 reads CASSYSGLEQYF. For the CDR3, the DNA is TGTGCCAGCAGTTACTCAGGGCTCGAGCAGTACTTC.

The sample holds one count of this clone. The rearrangement joins TRBV4-3 to TRBJ2-1; D possibly corresponds to TRBD2 (6 bases). CDR3 length: 18 amino acids. Trimming took 2 bases from V and 1 from J, leaving 18 bases between them. Germline V gene lookup returns CDR1 LGHNA and CDR2 YSLEER. Written as DNA, the CDR3 is TGCGCCAGCAGCCAAAGCCCCTCTAGCGTAGAGTCCTACAATGAGCAGTTCTTC. Translating gives CASSQSPSSVESYNEQFF.

This chain uses TRBV18 with TRBJ1-2, with D possibly TRBD1 on 5 matching bases. The V end lost 3 bases, the J end lost 7 bases, and 15 bases lay between the germline ends. The germline CDR1 and CDR2 sequences are KGHSH and LQKENI. The CDR3 spans 14 residues. For the CDR3, the DNA is TGTGCCAGCTCACCGGGGACGCCGGGGAGTGGCTACACCTTC. Amino acids: CASSPGTPGSGYTF.

The V call is TRBV27, the J call TRBJ1-5; D remains unclear. This CDR3 region has 12 residues. The V gene lost 5 bases and the J gene lost 3 bases, with 5 bases spanning the gap. Germline V gives CDR1 MNHEY, CDR2 SMNVEV (reference sequence). The CDR3 sequence: CASSRLNQPQHF. DNA for the CDR3: TGTGCCAGCAGTAGGCTCAATCAGCCCCAGCATTTT.

The chain has TRBV5-4 and TRBJ2-3, with D perhaps given as TRBD1 or TRBD2 (6 bases each). V lost 4 bases to trimming and J lost 3 bases, with 12 bases between them. CDR1 SGHNT and CDR2 YYREEE come from the germline V gene (reference sequence). The CDR3 has 14 amino acids. CDR3 sequence: CASSGGQVTDTQYF. The CDR3 coding sequence is TGTGCCAGCAGCGGGGGGCAGGTTACAGATACGCAGTATTTT.

CDR3: CASRTGGFGSPLHF. In nucleotides, the CDR3 is TGTGCCAGCAGAACAGGGGGGTTTGGTTCACCCCTCCACTTT. The rearrangement links TRBV27 to TRBJ1-6, with 8 bases matching TRBD1. CDR3 size: 14 residues. Germline V gives CDR1 MNHEY, CDR2 SMNVEV (reference sequence). J lost 9 bases, V lost 6 bases, and 7 bases had no gene match.

The chain uses TRBV27 and TRBJ2-1; no clear D gene. CDR3 size: 15 residues. Germline CDR1 reads MNHEY; CDR2 reads SMNVEV (reference sequence). With 5 bases removed from V and 2 bases from J, the gap between germline ends came to 13 bases. CDR3 amino acids: CASSPWVGAYNEQFF. The CDR3 coding sequence is TGTGCCAGCAGTCCTTGGGTTGGTGCCTACAATGAGCAGTTCTTC.

This chain uses TRBV2 with TRBJ1-1, with D possibly being TRBD1 (6 bases). Germline V gene data show CDR1 as SNHLY and CDR2 as FYNNEI. The CDR3 loop spans 13 amino acids. Trimming stripped 9 bases from V and 4 bases from J, with 15 bases between. CDR3 residues: CARQQGRGTEAFF. DNA for the CDR3: TGTGCCAGACAACAGGGTCGCGGCACTGAAGCTTTCTTT.

The chain combines TRBV9 with TRBJ2-3, with 8 nucleotides matching TRBD2. The CDR3 loop spans 15 amino acids. Trimming cost V 2 bases and J 2 bases; bases outside gene matches: 4. From germline, CDR1 is SGDLS and CDR2 YYNGEE. Here the CDR3 reads CASSVTGGDTDTQYF. The CDR3 DNA reads TGTGCCAGCAGCGTGACCGGGGGGGACACAGATACGCAGTATTTT.

The J gene is TRBJ1-3, the V gene TRBV6-1; no definite D call. The CDR3 length is 16 residues. Germline V lookup: CDR1 MNHNS, CDR2 SASEGT. V was trimmed by 0 bases and J by 0 bases, leaving 9 bases between them. The CDR3 loop is CASSEALAISGNTIYF. As DNA, the CDR3 is TGTGCCAGCAGTGAAGCGCTCGCCATCTCTGGAAACACCATATATTTT.